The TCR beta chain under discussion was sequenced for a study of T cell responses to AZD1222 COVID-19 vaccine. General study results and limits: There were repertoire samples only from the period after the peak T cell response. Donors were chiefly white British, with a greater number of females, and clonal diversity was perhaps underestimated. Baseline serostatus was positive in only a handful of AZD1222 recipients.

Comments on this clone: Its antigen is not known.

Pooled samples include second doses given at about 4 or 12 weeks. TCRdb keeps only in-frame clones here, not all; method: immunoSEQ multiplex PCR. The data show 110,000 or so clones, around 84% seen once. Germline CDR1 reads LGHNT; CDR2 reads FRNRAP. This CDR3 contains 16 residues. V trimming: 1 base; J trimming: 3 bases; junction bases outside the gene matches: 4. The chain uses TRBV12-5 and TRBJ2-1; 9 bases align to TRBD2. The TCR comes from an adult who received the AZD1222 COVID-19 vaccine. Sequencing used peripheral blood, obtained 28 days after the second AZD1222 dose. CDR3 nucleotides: TGTGCTAGTGGTTTGGCGACTAGCGGAGACTACAATGAGCAGTTCTTC. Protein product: CASGLATSGDYNEQFF.